This passage covers 19 T cell receptor beta chains from one sample sequenced in a study of blood T cell repertoires in COVID-19 (dated by TCRdb to 2018 to 2021). Receptors were amplified or captured by the immunoSEQ multiplex PCR assay. Drawn from immuneACCESS, this table holds only the in-frame rearrangements with V and J called that TCRdb kept. Clones are partly lost; checked studies trace under half to an unresolved V gene and leave the rest unexplained. Counted in this sample were about 82,000 clones; around nine tenths of them appeared once. The ten largest clones capture roughly 1.2% of the sample. The sequenced sample was PBMCs or T cells enriched from blood (not recorded which). The receptors come from a woman aged 45-65 years with acute COVID-19.

The chain has TRBV19 and TRBJ1-2; 9 nucleotides agree with TRBD1. Trimming took 5 bases from V and 4 from J; bases not matched to a gene: 11. CDR3 length: 16 residues. Germline assignment: CDR1 LNHDA and CDR2 SQIVND (reference sequence). The chain's CDR3 is CASSSGDRASVYGYTF. CDR3 bases: TGTGCCAGTAGTTCGGGGGACAGGGCCTCCGTCTATGGCTACACCTTC.

The chain has TRBV24-1 and TRBJ2-3; D not resolved. Germline V gene sequence: CDR1 KGHDR, CDR2 SFDVKD. The CDR3 is 13 residues long. V was shortened by 8 bases and J by 2 bases, with 10 bases between the two germline ends. CDR3 coding DNA: TGTGCCACCAAAGCTAGTGTCACAGATACGCAGTATTTT. As protein: CATKASVTDTQYF.

The chain employs TRBV9 and TRBJ2-7; 8 nucleotides align to TRBD2. Per the germline V gene, CDR1 is SGDLS and CDR2 is YYNGEE. The CDR3 is made up of 14 amino acids. Germline trimming cut 4 bases from V and 3 bases from J; bases unmatched to any gene: 6. Written as DNA, the CDR3 is TGTGCCAGCAGCCCTATAGCGGGACTCTACGAGCAGTACTTC. It specifies CASSPIAGLYEQYF.

The chain is built from TRBV3-1 (or the pseudogene TRBV3-2) and TRBJ1-2; TRBD1 matches 7 bases. Germline V gene lookup returns CDR1 LGHDT and CDR2 YNNKEL (reference sequence). The junction had 5 bases not matched to a gene; V was cut back by 3 bases and J by 1 base. The CDR3 is made up of 15 amino acids. The DNA of the CDR3 is TGTGCCAGCAGCCATAGACAGGGTAATAACTATGGCTACACCTTC. This codes for CASSHRQGNNYGYTF.

The chain combines TRBV3-1 (or the pseudogene TRBV3-2) with TRBJ2-2; TRBD1 agrees at 9 bases. This CDR3 contains 17 residues. V trimming: 3 bases; J trimming: 8 bases; junction bases outside the gene matches: 13. Germline loops: CDR1 LGHDT, CDR2 YNNKEL (reference sequence). CDR3 loop: CASSQDRGDRLAGELFF. CDR3 nucleotide sequence: TGTGCCAGCAGCCAGGACAGGGGCGACCGTCTGGCGGGGGAGCTGTTTTTT.

This clone was found once. The V gene is TRBV6-5, the J gene TRBJ1-2; 8 bases line up with TRBD1. This CDR3 spans 14 amino acids. CDR1 is MNHEY and CDR2 is SVGAGI in the germline V gene. V shed 0 bases and J 8 bases; nucleotides not matched to a gene: 5. The CDR3 bases are TGTGCCAGCAGTTACTCGGGGACAGGCCGGGGCTACACCTTC. It codes for CASSYSGTGRGYTF.

The chain carries TRBV14 and TRBJ2-7; 7 bases align to TRBD2. The germline V gene encodes CDR1 SGHDN and CDR2 FVKESK. This CDR3 has 14 amino acids. Trimming at V came to 3 bases and at J to 0 bases, leaving 2 bases not matched to a gene. CDR3 amino acids: CASSQGGSSYEQYF. The CDR3 DNA reads as TGTGCCAGCAGCCAGGGCGGGAGCTCCTACGAGCAGTACTTC. Drawing the rest from reference TRBV14 and TRBJ2-7, the complete variable domain is EAGVTQFPSHSVIEKGQTVTLRCDPISGHDNLYWYRRVMGKEIKFLLHFVKESKQDESGMPNNRFLAERTGGTYSTLKVQPAELEDSGVYFCASSQGGSSYEQYFGPGTRLTVT.

CDR3 DNA sequence: TGTGCCAGCAGCCCGTCGGGGTATCAGCCCCAGCATTTT. It is translated as CASSPSGYQPQHF. The rearrangement links TRBV3-1 (or the pseudogene TRBV3-2) to TRBJ1-5; the D is unclear. The ends were cut back, 4 bases at V and 5 bases at J, with 9 bases in the middle. In germline, CDR1 is LGHDT, CDR2 YNNKEL (reference sequence). This CDR3 spans 13 amino acids.

V gene TRBV5-6 combines with J gene TRBJ2-2, with D unclear. Per the germline V gene, CDR1 is SGHDT and CDR2 is YYEEEE. Trimming cost V 0 bases and J 2 bases, with 11 bases left between them. CDR3 length: 16 amino acids. The CDR3 sequence: CASSLVRLLNTGELFF. The CDR3 DNA reads TGTGCCAGCAGCTTGGTTAGACTCCTCAACACCGGGGAGCTGTTTTTT.

The chain combines TRBV3-1 (or the pseudogene TRBV3-2) with TRBJ1-5; D perhaps matches TRBD1 (5 bases). Germline CDR1 LGHDT, CDR2 YNNKEL (reference sequence). The ends were cut back, 4 bases at V and 6 bases at J, with 16 bases in the middle. This CDR3 is built from 15 residues. The CDR3 sequence: CASSPGGGTGQPQHF. CDR3 DNA: TGTGCCAGCAGCCCCGGTGGAGGGACTGGTCAGCCCCAGCATTTT.

The gene calls are TRBV18 and TRBJ1-2, with 8 bases fitting TRBD1. J was trimmed by 1 base and V by 3 bases; bases with no gene match: 4. Germline V CDR1 and CDR2: KGHSH, LQKENI. CDR3 length: 15 residues. This chain's CDR3 is CASSPGTGNNYGYTF. The CDR3 region has the DNA TGTGCCAGCTCACCCGGGACAGGAAATAACTATGGCTACACCTTC.

This clone has a single count. CDR3 protein: CASSLDRLATEAFF. For the CDR3, the DNA is TGCGCCAGCAGCTTGGACAGGTTGGCCACTGAAGCTTTCTTT. V is TRBV5-1 and J is TRBJ1-1; weak D call: TRBD1 (5 bases). The CDR3 loop spans 14 amino acids. Germline V lookup: CDR1 SGHRS, CDR2 YFSETQ. V was shortened by 0 bases and J by 4 bases, with 10 bases between the two germline ends. Full variable domain (rest looked up from reference TRBV5-1 and TRBJ1-1): KAGVTQTPRYLIKTRGQQVTLSCSPISGHRSVSWYQQTPGQGLQFLFEYFSETQRNKGNFPGRFSGRQFSNSRSEMNVSTLELGDSALYLCASSLDRLATEAFFGQGTRLTVV.

This chain joins TRBV14 and TRBJ2-7; 11 positions match TRBD2. Germline V lookup: CDR1 SGHDN, CDR2 FVKESK. After removal of 4 bases from V and 0 bases from J, the junction contained 5 bases not matched to a gene. The CDR3 loop spans 16 amino acids. In DNA form, the CDR3 reads TGTGCCAGCAGCCGAGGACTAGCGGGTTACTCCTACGAGCAGTACTTC. Its translation is CASSRGLAGYSYEQYF.

The V and J genes are TRBV7-9 and TRBJ1-1, with 8 bases lining up with TRBD1. Germline CDR1 reads SEHNR; CDR2 reads FQNEAQ (reference sequence). This CDR3 is 15 amino acids long. Trimming took 2 bases from V and 3 from J; bases not matched to a gene: 5. CDR3 in amino acids: CASSLQGASDTEAFF. In nucleotides, the CDR3 is TGTGCCAGCAGCTTACAGGGGGCTTCGGACACTGAAGCTTTCTTT.

Only one count was recorded for this clone. The chain carries TRBV5-1 and TRBJ2-3, with TRBD2 matching over 8 bases. The germline gives CDR1 SGHRS, CDR2 YFSETQ. J gave up 2 bases and V 4 bases, and 9 bases lay outside the gene matches. The CDR3 spans 16 residues. The CDR3 sequence is CASSLGLGSHTDTQYF. In DNA, the CDR3 is TGCGCCAGCAGCCTGGGACTAGGGAGCCACACAGATACGCAGTATTTT.

The chain is built from TRBV3-1 (or the pseudogene TRBV3-2) and TRBJ2-6, with TRBD2 matching over 14 bases. Germline CDR1 and CDR2: LGHDT and YNNKEL (reference sequence). The V segment lost 4 bases and the J segment 0 bases; nucleotides outside the gene matches: 5. The CDR3 consists of 19 residues. The DNA of the CDR3 is TGTGCCAGCAGCCCAGCAGGGACTAGCGGGAGCTCTGGGGCCAACGTCCTGACTTTC. Translated, it gives CASSPAGTSGSSGANVLTF.

This rearrangement joins TRBV10-2 to TRBJ2-1; unclear D gene. The V and J ends lost 8 bases and 9 bases respectively, with 11 bases between them. Looked up from germline, CDR1 is WSHSY and CDR2 is SAAADI. This CDR3 is 11 amino acids long. The CDR3 is CASSSVGEQFF. The CDR3 DNA follows: TGCGCCAGCTCTAGTGTGGGTGAGCAGTTCTTC.

The chain has TRBV25-1 and TRBJ1-2; D perhaps matches TRBD1 (5 bases). Germline V CDR1 and CDR2: MGHDK, SYGVNS. CDR3 length equals 13 residues. V dropped 8 bases and J dropped 7 bases, with 17 bases sitting between them. CDR3: CASGTGPTPGYTF. DNA of the CDR3: TGTGCCAGCGGAACAGGTCCCACCCCTGGCTACACCTTC.

The chain has TRBV14 and TRBJ2-2; TRBD2 matches at 10 bases. Germline values: CDR1 SGHDN, CDR2 FVKESK. Germline trimming cut 8 bases from V and 5 bases from J; bases unmatched to any gene: 2. The CDR3 runs to 13 residues. This chain's CDR3 is CASGLAVTGELFF. The CDR3 DNA sequence: TGTGCCAGCGGACTAGCGGTTACCGGGGAGCTGTTTTTT.